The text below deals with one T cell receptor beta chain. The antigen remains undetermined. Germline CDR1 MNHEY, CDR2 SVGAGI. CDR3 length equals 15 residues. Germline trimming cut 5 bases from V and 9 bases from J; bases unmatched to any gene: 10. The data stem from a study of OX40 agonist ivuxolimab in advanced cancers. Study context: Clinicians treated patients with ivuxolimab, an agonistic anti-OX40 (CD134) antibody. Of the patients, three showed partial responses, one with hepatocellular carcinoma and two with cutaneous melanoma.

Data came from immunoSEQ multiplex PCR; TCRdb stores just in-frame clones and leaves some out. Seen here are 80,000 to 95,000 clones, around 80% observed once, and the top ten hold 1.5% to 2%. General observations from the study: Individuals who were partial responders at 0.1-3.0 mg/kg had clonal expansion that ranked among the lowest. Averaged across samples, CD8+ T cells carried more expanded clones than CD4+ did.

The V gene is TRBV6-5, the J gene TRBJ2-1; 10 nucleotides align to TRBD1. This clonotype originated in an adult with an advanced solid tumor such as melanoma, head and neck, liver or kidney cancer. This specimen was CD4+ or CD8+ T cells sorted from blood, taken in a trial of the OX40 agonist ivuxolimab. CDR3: CASSPDRGLGFEQFF. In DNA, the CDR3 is TGTGCCAGCAGTCCCGACAGGGGGCTAGGGTTTGAGCAGTTCTTC.